Given below is one T cell receptor (beta chain) in context. Its matching antigen is unknown. A clone one base away is much larger, so this may be a read error. This CDR3 is 12 amino acids long. Germline V CDR1 and CDR2: SGHRS, YFSETQ. Sorting was used to obtain naive CD8 T cells (CD8+CD4-CCR7+CD45RA+). TCRdb called the PCR reads again in MiXCR, with one record for every CDR3 protein. The sample records 20,000 or so distinct CDR3 sequences, roughly 20% being singletons. The data belong to a study of molecular identifiers for immune sequencing clone quantification. Study-wide results and caveats: For effector cells, clones above 20 RNA copies held over 97% of molecules; for naive cells, under 1%. Barcode collisions between identical TCR molecules could shrink estimates of highly expanded clone sizes.

V is TRBV5-1 and J is TRBJ1-2, with D unresolved. Sequencing was carried out using naive CD8+ T cells from blood, with Jurkat cell RNA spiked in. Subset described: FACS-sorted CD8+CD4-CCR7+CD45RA+ naive T cells. The source is a human donor in good health. Some libraries in this study had Jurkat cell RNA spiked in. The CDR3 reads CASGLDPFGYTF. As DNA, the CDR3 is TGCGCCAGCGGCTTGGACCCTTTCGGCTACACCTTC.